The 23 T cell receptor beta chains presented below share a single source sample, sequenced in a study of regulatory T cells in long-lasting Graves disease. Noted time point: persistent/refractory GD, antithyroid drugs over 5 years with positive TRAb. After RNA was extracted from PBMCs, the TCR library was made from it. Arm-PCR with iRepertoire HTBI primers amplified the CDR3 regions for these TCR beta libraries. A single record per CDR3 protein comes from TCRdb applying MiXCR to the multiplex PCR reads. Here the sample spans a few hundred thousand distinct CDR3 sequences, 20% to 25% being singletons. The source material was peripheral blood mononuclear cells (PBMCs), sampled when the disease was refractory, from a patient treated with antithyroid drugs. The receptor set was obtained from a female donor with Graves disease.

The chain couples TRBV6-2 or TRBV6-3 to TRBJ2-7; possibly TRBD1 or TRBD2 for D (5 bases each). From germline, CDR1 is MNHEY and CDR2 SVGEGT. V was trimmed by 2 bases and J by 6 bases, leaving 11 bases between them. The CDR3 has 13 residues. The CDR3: CASSYLRGGEQYF. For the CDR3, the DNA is TGTGCCAGCAGTTACCTCCGTGGGGGCGAGCAGTACTTC.

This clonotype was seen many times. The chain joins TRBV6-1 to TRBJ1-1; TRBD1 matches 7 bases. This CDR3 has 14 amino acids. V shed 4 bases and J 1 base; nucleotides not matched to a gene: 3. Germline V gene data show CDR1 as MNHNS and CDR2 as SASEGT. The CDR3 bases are TGTGCCAGCAGTGGTGGGACAGCGAACACTGAAGCTTTCTTT. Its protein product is CASSGGTANTEAFF.

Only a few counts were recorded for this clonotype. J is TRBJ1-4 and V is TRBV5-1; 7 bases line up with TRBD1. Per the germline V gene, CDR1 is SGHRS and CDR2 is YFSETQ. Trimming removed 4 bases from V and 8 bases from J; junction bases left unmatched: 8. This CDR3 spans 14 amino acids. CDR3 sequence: CASSPGQRREKLFF. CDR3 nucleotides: TGCGCCAGCAGCCCGGGACAGCGGAGGGAAAAACTGTTTTTT.

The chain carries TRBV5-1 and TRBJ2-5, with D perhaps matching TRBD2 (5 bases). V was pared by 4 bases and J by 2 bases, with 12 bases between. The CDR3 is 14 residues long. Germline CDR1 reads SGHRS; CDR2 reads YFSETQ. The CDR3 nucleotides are TGCGCCAGCAGCAACGGACTGGTTCAAGAGACCCAGTACTTC. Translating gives CASSNGLVQETQYF.

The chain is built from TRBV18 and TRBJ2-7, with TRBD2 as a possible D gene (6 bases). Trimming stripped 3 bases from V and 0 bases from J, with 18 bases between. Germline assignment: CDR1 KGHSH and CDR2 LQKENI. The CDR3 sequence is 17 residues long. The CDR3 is CASSPPGVADSSYEQYF. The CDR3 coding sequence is TGTGCCAGCTCACCGCCGGGGGTAGCGGATAGCTCCTACGAGCAGTACTTC.

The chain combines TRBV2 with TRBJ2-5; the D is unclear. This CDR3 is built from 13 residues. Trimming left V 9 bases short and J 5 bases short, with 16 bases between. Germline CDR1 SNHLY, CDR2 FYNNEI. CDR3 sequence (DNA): TGTGCCAGTACCTTCTCCCTCCGGGAGACCCAGTACTTC. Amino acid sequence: CASTFSLRETQYF. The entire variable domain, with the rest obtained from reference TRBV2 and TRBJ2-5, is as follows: EPEVTQTPSHQVTQMGQEVILRCVPISNHLYFYWYRQILGQKVEFLVSFYNNEISEKSEIFDDQFSVERPDGSNFTLKIRSTKLEDSAMYFCASTFSLRETQYFGPGTRLLVL.

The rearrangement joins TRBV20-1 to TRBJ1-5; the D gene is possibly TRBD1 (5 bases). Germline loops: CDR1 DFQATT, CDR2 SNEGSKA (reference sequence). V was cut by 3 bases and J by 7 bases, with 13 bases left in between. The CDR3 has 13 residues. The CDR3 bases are TGCAGTGCTAGGCTTCCGGGGGAGCAGCCCCAGCATTTT. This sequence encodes CSARLPGEQPQHF.

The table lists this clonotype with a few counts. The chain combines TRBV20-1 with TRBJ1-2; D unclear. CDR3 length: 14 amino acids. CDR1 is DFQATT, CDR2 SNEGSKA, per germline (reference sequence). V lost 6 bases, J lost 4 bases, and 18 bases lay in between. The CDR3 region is CSAYDRGTSYGYTF. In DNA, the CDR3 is TGCAGTGCCTATGACCGAGGAACTTCCTATGGCTACACCTTC.

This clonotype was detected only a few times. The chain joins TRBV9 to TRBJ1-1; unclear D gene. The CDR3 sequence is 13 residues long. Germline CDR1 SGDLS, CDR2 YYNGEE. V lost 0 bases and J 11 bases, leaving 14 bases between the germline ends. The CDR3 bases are TGTGCCAGCAGCGTAGGTGACGGAGTGTCTGCTTTCTTT. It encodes CASSVGDGVSAFF.

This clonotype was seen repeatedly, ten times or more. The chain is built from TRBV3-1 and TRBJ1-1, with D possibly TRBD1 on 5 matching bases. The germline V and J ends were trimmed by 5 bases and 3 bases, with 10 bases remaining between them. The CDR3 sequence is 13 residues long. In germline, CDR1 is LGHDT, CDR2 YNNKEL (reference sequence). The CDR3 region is CASSRGKDTEAFF. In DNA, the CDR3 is TGTGCCAGCAGCAGGGGAAAGGACACTGAAGCTTTCTTT.

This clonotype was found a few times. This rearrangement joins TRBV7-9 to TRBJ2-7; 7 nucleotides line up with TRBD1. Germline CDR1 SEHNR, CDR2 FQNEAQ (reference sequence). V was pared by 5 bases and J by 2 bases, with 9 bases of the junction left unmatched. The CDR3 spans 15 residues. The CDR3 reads CASSTIDRAPYEQYF. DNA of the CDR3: TGTGCCAGCAGCACGATCGACAGGGCCCCCTACGAGCAGTACTTC.

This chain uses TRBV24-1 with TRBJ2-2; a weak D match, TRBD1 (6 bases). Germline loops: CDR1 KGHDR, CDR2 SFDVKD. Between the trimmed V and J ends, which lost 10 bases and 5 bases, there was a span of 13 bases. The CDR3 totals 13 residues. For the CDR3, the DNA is TGTGCCACGACAGGTCCGGGGACCGGGGAGCTGTTTTTT. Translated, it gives CATTGPGTGELFF.

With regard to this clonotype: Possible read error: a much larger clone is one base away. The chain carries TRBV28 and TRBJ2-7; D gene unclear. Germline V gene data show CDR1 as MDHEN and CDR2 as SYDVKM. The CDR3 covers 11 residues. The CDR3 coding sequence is TGTACCAGCAGTTTACGAAGAGAGCAGTACTTC. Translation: CTSSLRREQYF. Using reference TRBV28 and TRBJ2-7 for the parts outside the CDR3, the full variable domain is DVKVTQSSRYLVKRTGEKVFLECVQDMDHENMFWYRQDPGLGLRLIYFSYDVKMKEKGDIPEGYSVSREKKERFSLILESASTNQTSMYLCTSSLRREQYFGPGTRLTVT.

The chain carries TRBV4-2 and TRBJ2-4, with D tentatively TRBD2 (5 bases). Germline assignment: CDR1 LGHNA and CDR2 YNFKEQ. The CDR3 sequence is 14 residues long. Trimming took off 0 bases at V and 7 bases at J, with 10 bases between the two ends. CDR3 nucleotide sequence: TGTGCCAGCAGCCAAGACGGGGTATCGAACATTCAGTACTTC. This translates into CASSQDGVSNIQYF.

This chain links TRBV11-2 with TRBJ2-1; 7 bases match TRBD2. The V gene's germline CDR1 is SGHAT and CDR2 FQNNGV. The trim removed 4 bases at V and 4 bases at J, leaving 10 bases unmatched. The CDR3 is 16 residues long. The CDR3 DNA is TGTGCCAGCAGCTCGAAGGAGGGGCGGGAGTACAATGAGCAGTTCTTC. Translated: CASSSKEGREYNEQFF.

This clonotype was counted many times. CDR3: CSARRETQYF. Here the CDR3 DNA reads TGCAGTGCTAGGCGAGAGACCCAGTACTTC. This sequence joins TRBV20-1 and TRBJ2-5; D is undetermined. V lost 3 bases and J 4 bases, leaving 3 bases between the germline ends. CDR3 size: 10 residues. Germline CDR1 is DFQATT and CDR2 is SNEGSKA (reference sequence).

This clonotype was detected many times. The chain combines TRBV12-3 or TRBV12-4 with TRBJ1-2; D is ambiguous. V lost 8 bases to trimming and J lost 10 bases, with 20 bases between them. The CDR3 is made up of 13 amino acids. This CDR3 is CASHFRGRSDYTF. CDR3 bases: TGTGCCAGCCACTTCCGTGGAAGGAGTGACTACACCTTC.

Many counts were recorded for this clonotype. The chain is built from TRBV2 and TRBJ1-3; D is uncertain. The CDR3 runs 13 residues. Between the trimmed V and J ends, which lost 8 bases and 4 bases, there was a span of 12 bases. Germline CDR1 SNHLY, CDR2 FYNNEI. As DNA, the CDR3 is TGTGCCAGCGACCGGGCGTTGGGAAACACCATATATTTT. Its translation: CASDRALGNTIYF.

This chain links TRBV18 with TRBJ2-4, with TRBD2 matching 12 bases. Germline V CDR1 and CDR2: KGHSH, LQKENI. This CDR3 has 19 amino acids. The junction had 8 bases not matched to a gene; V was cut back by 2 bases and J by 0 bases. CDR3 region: CASSPLTSGSSVAKNIQYF. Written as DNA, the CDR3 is TGTGCCAGCTCACCATTGACTAGCGGGAGTAGCGTAGCCAAAAACATTCAGTACTTC. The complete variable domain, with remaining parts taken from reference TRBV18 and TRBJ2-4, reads NAGVMQNPRHLVRRRGQEARLRCSPMKGHSHVYWYRQLPEEGLKFMVYLQKENIIDESGMPKERFSAEFPKEGPSILRIQQVVRGDSAAYFCASSPLTSGSSVAKNIQYFGAGTRLSVL.

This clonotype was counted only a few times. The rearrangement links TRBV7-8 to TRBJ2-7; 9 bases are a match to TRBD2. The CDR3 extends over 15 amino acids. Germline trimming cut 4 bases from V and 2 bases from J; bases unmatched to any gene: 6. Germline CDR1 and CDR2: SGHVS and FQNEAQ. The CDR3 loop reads CASSSRLAVPYEQYF. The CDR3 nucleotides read TGTGCCAGCAGCTCCCGACTAGCGGTACCCTACGAGCAGTACTTC.

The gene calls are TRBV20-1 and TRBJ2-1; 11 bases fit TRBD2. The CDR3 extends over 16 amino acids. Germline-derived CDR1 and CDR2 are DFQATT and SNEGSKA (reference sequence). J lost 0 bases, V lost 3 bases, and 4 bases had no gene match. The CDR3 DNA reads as TGCAGTGCTAGCGCACTAGCGGGAGTCTCCTACAATGAGCAGTTCTTC. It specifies CSASALAGVSYNEQFF.

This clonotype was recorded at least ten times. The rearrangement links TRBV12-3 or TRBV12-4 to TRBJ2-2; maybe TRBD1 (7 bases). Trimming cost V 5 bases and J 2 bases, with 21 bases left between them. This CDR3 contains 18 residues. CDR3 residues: CASSPGPGQGGNTGELFF. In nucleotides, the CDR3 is TGTGCCAGCAGTCCCGGACCAGGGCAGGGGGGAAACACCGGGGAGCTGTTTTTT.

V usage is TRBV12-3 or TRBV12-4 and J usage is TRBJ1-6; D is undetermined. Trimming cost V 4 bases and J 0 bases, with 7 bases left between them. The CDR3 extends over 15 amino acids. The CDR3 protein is CASSSESSYNSPLHF. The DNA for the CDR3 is TGTGCCAGCAGTTCGGAGAGCTCCTATAATTCACCCCTCCACTTT.